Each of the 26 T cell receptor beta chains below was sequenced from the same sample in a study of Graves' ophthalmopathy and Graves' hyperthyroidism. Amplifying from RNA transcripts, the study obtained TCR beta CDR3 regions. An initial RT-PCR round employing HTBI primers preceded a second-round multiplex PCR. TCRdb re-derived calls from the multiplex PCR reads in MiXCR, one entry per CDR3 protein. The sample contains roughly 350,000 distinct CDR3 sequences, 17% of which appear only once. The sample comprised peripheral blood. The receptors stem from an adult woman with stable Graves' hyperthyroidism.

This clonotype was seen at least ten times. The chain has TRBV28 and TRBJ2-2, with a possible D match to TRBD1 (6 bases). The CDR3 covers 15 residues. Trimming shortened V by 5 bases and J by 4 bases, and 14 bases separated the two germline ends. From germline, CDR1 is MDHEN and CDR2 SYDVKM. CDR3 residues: CASSHRDTVTGELFF. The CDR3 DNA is TGTGCCAGCAGTCACCGGGACACCGTCACCGGGGAGCTGTTTTTT.

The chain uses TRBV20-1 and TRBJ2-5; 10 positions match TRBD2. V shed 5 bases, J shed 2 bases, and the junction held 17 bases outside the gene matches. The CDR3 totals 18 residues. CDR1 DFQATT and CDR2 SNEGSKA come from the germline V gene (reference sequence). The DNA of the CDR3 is TGCAGTGCTTTCCTGACCGGGACTAGCGAGACATGTCAAGAGACCCAGTACTTC. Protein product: CSAFLTGTSETCQETQYF.

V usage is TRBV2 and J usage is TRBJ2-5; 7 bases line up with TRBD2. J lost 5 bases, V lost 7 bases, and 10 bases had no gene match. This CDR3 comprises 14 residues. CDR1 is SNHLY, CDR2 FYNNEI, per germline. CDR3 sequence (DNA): TGTGCCAGCAACAACAGAGCGGGGCTGGAGACCCAGTACTTC. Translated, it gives CASNNRAGLETQYF.

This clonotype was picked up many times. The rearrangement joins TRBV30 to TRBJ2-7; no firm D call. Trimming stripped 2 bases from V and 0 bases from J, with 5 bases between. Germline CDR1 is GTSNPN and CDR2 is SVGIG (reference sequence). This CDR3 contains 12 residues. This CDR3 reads CAWSSVSYEQYF. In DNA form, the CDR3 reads TGTGCCTGGAGTAGTGTCTCCTACGAGCAGTACTTC.

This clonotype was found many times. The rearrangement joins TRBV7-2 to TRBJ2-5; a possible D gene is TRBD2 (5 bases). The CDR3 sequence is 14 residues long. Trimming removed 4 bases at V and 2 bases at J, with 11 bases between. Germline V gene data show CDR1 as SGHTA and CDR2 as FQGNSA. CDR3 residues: CASSSLAIQETQYF. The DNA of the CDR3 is TGTGCCAGCAGCTCATTAGCGATACAAGAGACCCAGTACTTC.

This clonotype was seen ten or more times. Here the CDR3 DNA reads TGCGCCAGCAGCTTGGCTGTGGGACAGATAGATGAAGCTTTCTTT. Protein product: CASSLAVGQIDEAFF. The genes are TRBV5-1 and TRBJ1-1; 7 bases agree with TRBD1. CDR3 size: 15 residues. Germline CDR1 is SGHRS and CDR2 is YFSETQ. Germline trimming cut 0 bases from V and 7 bases from J; bases unmatched to any gene: 9.

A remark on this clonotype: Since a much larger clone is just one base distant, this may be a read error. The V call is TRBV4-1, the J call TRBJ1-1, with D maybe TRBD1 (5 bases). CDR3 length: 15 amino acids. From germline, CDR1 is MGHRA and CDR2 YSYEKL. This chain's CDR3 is CASSELPGVSTEALF. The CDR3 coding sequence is TGCGCCAGCAGCGAATTACCGGGGGTTTCAACTGAAGCTCTCTTT.

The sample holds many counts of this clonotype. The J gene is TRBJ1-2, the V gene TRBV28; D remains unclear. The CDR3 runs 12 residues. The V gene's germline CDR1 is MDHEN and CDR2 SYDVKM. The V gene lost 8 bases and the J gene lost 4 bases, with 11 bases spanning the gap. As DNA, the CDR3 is TGTGCCAGCGGTTGGGCCTTCTATGGCTACACCTTC. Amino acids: CASGWAFYGYTF.

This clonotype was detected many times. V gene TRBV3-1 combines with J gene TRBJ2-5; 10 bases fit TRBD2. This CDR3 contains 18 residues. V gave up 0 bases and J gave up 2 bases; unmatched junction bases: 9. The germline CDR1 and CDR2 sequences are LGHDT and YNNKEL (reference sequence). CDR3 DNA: TGTGCCAGCAGCCAAGAAGGGTTCCTAGCGGGAGTACAAGAGACCCAGTACTTC. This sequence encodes CASSQEGFLAGVQETQYF.

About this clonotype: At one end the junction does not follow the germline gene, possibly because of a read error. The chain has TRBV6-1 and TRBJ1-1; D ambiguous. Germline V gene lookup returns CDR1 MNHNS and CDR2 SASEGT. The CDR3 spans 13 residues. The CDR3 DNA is TGTGTCAGCGCGACGACACTGAGTACTGAAGCTTTCTTT. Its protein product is CVSATTLSTEAFF.

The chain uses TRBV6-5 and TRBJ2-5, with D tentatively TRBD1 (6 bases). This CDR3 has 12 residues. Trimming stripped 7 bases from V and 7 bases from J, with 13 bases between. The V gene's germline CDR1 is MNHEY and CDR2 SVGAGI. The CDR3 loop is CASIGRGGTQYF. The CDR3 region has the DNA TGTGCCAGCATCGGTCGAGGGGGGACCCAGTACTTC.

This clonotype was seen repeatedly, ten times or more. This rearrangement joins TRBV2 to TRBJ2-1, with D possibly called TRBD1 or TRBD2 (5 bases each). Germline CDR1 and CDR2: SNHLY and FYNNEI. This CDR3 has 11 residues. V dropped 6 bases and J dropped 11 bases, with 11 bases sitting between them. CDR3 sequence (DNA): TGTGCCAGCAGCGACGGGACGAAGCAGTTCTTC. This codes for CASSDGTKQFF. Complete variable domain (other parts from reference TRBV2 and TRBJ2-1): EPEVTQTPSHQVTQMGQEVILRCVPISNHLYFYWYRQILGQKVEFLVSFYNNEISEKSEIFDDQFSVERPDGSNFTLKIRSTKLEDSAMYFCASSDGTKQFFGPGTRLTVL.

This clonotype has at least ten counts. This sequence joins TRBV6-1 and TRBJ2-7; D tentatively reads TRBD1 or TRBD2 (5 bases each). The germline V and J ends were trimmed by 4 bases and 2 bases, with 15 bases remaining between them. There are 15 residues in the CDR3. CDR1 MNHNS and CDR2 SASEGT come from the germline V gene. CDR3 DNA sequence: TGTGCCAGCAGTGGTGGGGACGATTCCCCCTACGAGCAGTACTTC. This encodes CASSGGDDSPYEQYF.

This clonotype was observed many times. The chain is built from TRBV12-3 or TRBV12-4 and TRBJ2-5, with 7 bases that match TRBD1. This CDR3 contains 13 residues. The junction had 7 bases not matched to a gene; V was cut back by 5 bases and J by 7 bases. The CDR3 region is CASSPGGTGTQYF. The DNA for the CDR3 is TGTGCCAGCAGTCCAGGGGGAACGGGGACCCAGTACTTC.

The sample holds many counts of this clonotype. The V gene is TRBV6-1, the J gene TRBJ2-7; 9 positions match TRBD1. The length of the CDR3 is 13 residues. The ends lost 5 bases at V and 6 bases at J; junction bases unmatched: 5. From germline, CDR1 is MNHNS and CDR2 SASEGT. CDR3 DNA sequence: TGTGCCAGCAGTCGGGACAGGGCTAGCGAGCAGTACTTC. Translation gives CASSRDRASEQYF.

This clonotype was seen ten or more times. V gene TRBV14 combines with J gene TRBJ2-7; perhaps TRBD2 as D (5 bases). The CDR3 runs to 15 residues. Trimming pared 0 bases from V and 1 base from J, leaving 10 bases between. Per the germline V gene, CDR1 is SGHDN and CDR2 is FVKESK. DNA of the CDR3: TGTGCCAGCAGCCAAGATCCGGGATTTTCCTACGAGCAGTACTTC. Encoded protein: CASSQDPGFSYEQYF.

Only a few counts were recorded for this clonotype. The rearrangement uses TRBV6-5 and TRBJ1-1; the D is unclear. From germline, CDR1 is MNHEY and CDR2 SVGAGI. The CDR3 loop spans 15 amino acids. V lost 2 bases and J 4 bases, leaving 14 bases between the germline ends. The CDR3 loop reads CASSYRMGVGTEAFF. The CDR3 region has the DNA TGTGCCAGCAGTTACCGAATGGGTGTCGGCACTGAAGCTTTCTTT.

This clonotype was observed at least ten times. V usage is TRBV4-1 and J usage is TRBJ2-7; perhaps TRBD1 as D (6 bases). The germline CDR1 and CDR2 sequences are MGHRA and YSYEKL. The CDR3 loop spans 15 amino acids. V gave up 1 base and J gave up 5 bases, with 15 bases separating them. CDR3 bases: TGCGCCAGCAGCCAAGTGGGGCCTGGGGGCAACGAGCAGTACTTC. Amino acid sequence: CASSQVGPGGNEQYF.

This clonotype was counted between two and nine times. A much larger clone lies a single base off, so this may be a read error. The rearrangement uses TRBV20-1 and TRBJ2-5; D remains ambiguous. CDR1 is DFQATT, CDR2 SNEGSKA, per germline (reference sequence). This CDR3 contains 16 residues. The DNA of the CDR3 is TGCAGTGCCGTAGCCCTTTATGGTCTATTTCAAGAGACCAAGTACTTC. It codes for CSAVALYGLFQETKYF.

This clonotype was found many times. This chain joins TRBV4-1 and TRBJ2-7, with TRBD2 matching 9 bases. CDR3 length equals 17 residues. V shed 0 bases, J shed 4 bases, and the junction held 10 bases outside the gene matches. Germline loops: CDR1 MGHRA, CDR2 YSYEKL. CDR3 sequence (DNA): TGCGCCAGCAGCCAAGATGGAGGGGCGGGAGGGCCTTACGAGCAGTACTTC. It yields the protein CASSQDGGAGGPYEQYF.

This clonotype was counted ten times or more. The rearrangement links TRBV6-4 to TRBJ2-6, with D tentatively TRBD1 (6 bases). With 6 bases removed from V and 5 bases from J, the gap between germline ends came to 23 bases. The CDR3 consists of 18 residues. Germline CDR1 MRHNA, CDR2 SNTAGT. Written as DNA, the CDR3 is TGTGCCAGCAGACAAACAGGGACCCCCAGCTTTCGGGCCAACGTCCTGACTTTC. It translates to CASRQTGTPSFRANVLTF.

This CDR3 reads CASGTGGEGYTF. For the CDR3, the DNA is TGTGCCAGCGGGACAGGGGGCGAGGGCTACACCTTC. This chain uses TRBV6-1 with TRBJ1-2; 12 positions agree with TRBD1. This CDR3 contains 12 residues. In germline, CDR1 is MNHNS, CDR2 SASEGT. Trimming at V came to 8 bases and at J to 8 bases, leaving 3 bases not matched to a gene.

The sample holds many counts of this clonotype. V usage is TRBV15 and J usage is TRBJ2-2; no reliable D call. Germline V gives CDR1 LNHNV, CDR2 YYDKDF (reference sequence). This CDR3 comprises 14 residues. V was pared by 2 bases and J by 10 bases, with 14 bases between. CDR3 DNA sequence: TGTGCCACCAGCAGACTTAGCCCCCCAACGGAGCTGTTTTTT. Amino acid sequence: CATSRLSPPTELFF.

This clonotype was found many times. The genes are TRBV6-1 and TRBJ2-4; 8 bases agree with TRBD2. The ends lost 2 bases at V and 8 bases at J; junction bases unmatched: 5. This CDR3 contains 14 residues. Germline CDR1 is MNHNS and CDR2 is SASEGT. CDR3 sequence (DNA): TGTGCCAGCAGTGAAACGGGGGGGCGGGACATTCAGTACTTC. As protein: CASSETGGRDIQYF.

The CDR3: CASKRQASYNSPLHF. As DNA, the CDR3 is TGTGCCAGTAAACGACAGGCCTCCTATAATTCACCCCTCCACTTT. The rearrangement links TRBV2 to TRBJ1-6, with D perhaps TRBD1 (6 bases). Germline CDR1 SNHLY, CDR2 FYNNEI. V was pared by 9 bases and J by 0 bases, with 12 bases between. The CDR3 loop spans 15 amino acids.

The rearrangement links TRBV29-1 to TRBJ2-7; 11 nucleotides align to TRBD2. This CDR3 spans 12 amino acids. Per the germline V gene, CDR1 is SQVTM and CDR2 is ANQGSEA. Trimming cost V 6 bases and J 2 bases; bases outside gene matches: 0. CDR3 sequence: CSVTSGTYEQYF. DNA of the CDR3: TGCAGCGTGACTAGCGGGACCTACGAGCAGTACTTC.